This T cell receptor (beta chain) was observed in a study of T cell repertoires in MIS-A myocarditis (dated by TCRdb to between 2020 and 2023). CDR1 and CDR2, looked up from the germline V gene, are MDHEN and SYDVKM. Relative to germline, V is 6 bases shorter and J is 6 bases shorter, with 18 bases between their ends. The CDR3 starts with the cysteine, ends with the phenylalanine, and has 15 residues. CDR3 DNA is the only sequence kept; it has 45 bases, read in frame from the first base. Of note for this clone: Its antigen target is currently unknown. No clone much larger than this one lies a single base away; base qualities are absent.

TCRbeta CDR3 regions were amplified by the immunoSEQ bias-controlled multiplex PCR and were subjected to high-throughput sequencing. For the original study's pipeline: CDR3 sequences were collapsed and filtered by the immunoSEQ vendor pipeline to quantify abundance and frequency of each unique TCRbeta CDR3. Dominant CDR3 amino acid sequences were clustered with SARS-CoV-2-specific ImmuneCODE TCRbeta sequences by CD-HIT using a 90% global sequence identity threshold. A clone was classed as hyperexpanded at a frequency of 0.1 to 1 and as large at a frequency of 0.01 to 0.1. MiXCR was used to confirm CDR3 amino acid sequences and V and J gene assignments of dominant clones. The R stringdist package was used to compute Levenshtein distances between the patient clonotypes and the ImmuneCODE hits. TCRdb carries this immuneACCESS record with in-frame sequences only. Its versions omit some clonotypes, under half of them owing to an unresolved V gene in the studies checked, with the rest unexplained. That table furnishes V, J and clone size, whereas the DNA furnished D and trimming. Within this sample are over 9,000 clones, with approximately 80% of them counted one time only. The ten top clones hold over 25% of the sample.

The QIAamp DNA FFPE kit was used to extract genomic DNA from formalin-fixed paraffin-embedded autopsy tissue. The chain is assembled from TRBV28 and TRBJ2-1, with the D gene not confidently named. The receptor was isolated from a man aged 18 to 30 with fulminant myocarditis from multisystem inflammatory syndrome in adults (MIS-A) after COVID-19. Sequenced input: right ventricle heart tissue obtained at autopsy. The label giving this sample's cell subset or site can be read as: cardiac tissue sample (left or right ventricle, interventricular septum, or pericardium). The CDR3 corresponds to CASRSPGPHFNEQFF. Read as DNA, the sequence is TGTGCCAGCAGGTCCCCCGGTCCACACTTCAATGAGCAGTTCTTC.